This entry lists 19 T cell receptor beta chains sequenced from one sample in a study of control samples from healthy donors and cancer patients. Assay: immunoSEQ multiplex PCR; the TCRdb copy retains only in-frame clones and omits some. The data contain roughly 40,000 clones, approximately 90% of them seen just once; the ten biggest clones take up roughly 3.5%. The sample taken for sequencing was blood. These receptors were taken from a woman aged 45-65 years in good health.

This chain connects TRBV9 to TRBJ2-2, with 7 bases aligning to TRBD1. The length of the CDR3 is 17 residues. The junction had 7 bases not matched to a gene; V was cut back by 0 bases and J by 2 bases. Germline V gene lookup returns CDR1 SGDLS and CDR2 YYNGEE. The CDR3 loop is CASSVGLEGGNTGELFF. In nucleotides, the CDR3 is TGTGCCAGCAGCGTAGGGTTAGAAGGGGGCAACACCGGGGAGCTGTTTTTT.

The CDR3 nucleotides read TGTGCCAGCAGCTTAGTACCTAGCGGACATTCCTACGAGCAGTACTTC. Translation gives CASSLVPSGHSYEQYF. The chain couples TRBV7-2 to TRBJ2-7; 7 positions agree with TRBD2. The CDR3 is 16 residues long. Germline-derived CDR1 and CDR2 are SGHTA and FQGNSA. J was trimmed by 1 base and V by 1 base; bases with no gene match: 7.

This rearrangement joins TRBV5-4 to TRBJ2-1, with 7 bases fitting TRBD1. The V gene's germline CDR1 is SGHNT and CDR2 YYREEE (reference sequence). V dropped 6 bases and J dropped 2; count of bases not matched to a gene: 5. This CDR3 is 14 amino acids long. In DNA form, the CDR3 reads TGTGCCAGCACCCCGGGGACAGCCTACAATGAGCAGTTCTTC. Protein sequence: CASTPGTAYNEQFF.

This sequence joins TRBV7-2 and TRBJ1-4; TRBD1 might be the D (5 bases). Trimming took 1 base from V and 7 from J, leaving 13 bases between them. The germline V gene encodes CDR1 SGHTA and CDR2 FQGNSA. The CDR3 runs to 15 residues. CDR3 region: CASSLDRQGAEKLFF. In DNA, the CDR3 is TGTGCCAGCAGCTTAGATCGGCAGGGTGCTGAAAAACTGTTTTTT.

The genes are TRBV29-1 and TRBJ1-3; possibly TRBD1 for D (5 bases). Germline V gene lookup returns CDR1 SQVTM and CDR2 ANQGSEA. V dropped 3 bases and J dropped 3 bases, with 12 bases sitting between them. This CDR3 region has 14 residues. DNA for the CDR3: TGCAGCGTTGAGGGGGGAACGATTGGAAACACCATATATTTT. Its translation is CSVEGGTIGNTIYF.

The chain is built from TRBV28 and TRBJ2-3, with D hard to call. This CDR3 contains 15 residues. Germline V gene data show CDR1 as MDHEN and CDR2 as SYDVKM. Between the trimmed V and J ends, which lost 4 bases and 2 bases, there was a span of 13 bases. CDR3 nucleotides: TGTGCCAGCAGTTCTCCCCCGGTGCTCACAGATACGCAGTATTTT. This sequence encodes CASSSPPVLTDTQYF.

DNA of the CDR3: TGTGCCAGCAGCGCCAGGGGCGAGAACACCGGGGAGCTGTTTTTT. Protein sequence: CASSARGENTGELFF. J is TRBJ2-2 and V is TRBV7-9; a weak D match, TRBD1 (6 bases). Germline V CDR1 and CDR2: SEHNR, FQNEAQ (reference sequence). Trimming shortened V by 5 bases and J by 1 base, and 11 bases separated the two germline ends. This CDR3 comprises 15 residues.

The chain recombines TRBV7-9 with TRBJ2-7, with D possibly TRBD1 on 6 matching bases. Germline loops: CDR1 SEHNR, CDR2 FQNEAQ (reference sequence). The CDR3 has 14 residues. Trimming stripped 4 bases from V and 2 bases from J, with 12 bases between. The CDR3 is CASSSQGGPYEQYF. The DNA for the CDR3 is TGTGCCAGCAGCTCCCAAGGGGGACCCTACGAGCAGTACTTC.

The V and J genes are TRBV6-5 and TRBJ2-1, with D maybe TRBD2 (7 bases). The CDR3 runs 15 residues. The germline CDR1 and CDR2 sequences are MNHEY and SVGAGI. Trimming pared 6 bases from V and 6 bases from J, leaving 18 bases between. The CDR3: CASSPRGGGFNEQFF. The CDR3 bases are TGTGCCAGCAGCCCCAGGGGCGGGGGCTTCAATGAGCAGTTCTTC.

This clone was counted once. This rearrangement joins TRBV6-6 to TRBJ1-1; no reliable D call. Germline V lookup: CDR1 MNHNY, CDR2 SVGAGI (reference sequence). Trimming cost V 2 bases and J 1 base, with 14 bases left between them. This CDR3 spans 16 amino acids. The CDR3 is CASSYGPGNRNTEAFF. The CDR3 region has the DNA TGTGCCAGCAGTTACGGCCCCGGGAATCGGAACACTGAAGCTTTCTTT.

In regard to this clone: This sample also contains other DNA sequences that code for the same CDR3. The CDR3: CASSLRDRDGYTF. CDR3 DNA sequence: TGTGCCAGCAGCTTAAGGGACAGGGATGGCTACACCTTC. The chain carries TRBV7-9 and TRBJ1-2; 9 bases agree with TRBD1. The trim removed 2 bases at V and 6 bases at J, leaving 1 base unmatched. Per germline, CDR1 SEHNR and CDR2 FQNEAQ (reference sequence). This CDR3 is 13 amino acids long.

The chain uses TRBV5-5 and TRBJ1-5; D unresolved. CDR1 is SGHKS and CDR2 is YYEKEE in the germline V gene (reference sequence). The CDR3 covers 16 residues. Trimming took off 0 bases at V and 4 bases at J, with 14 bases between the two ends. For the CDR3, the DNA is TGTGCCAGCAGCTTGGGAAGCCTAAATTTTAATCAGCCCCAGCATTTT. Translation: CASSLGSLNFNQPQHF. Full variable domain (outside the CDR3, taken from reference TRBV5-5 and TRBJ1-5): DAGVTQSPTHLIKTRGQQVTLRCSPISGHKSVSWYQQVLGQGPQFIFQYYEKEERGRGNFPDRFSARQFPNYSSELNVNALLLGDSALYLCASSLGSLNFNQPQHFGDGTRLSIL.

This clone was seen just once. The chain couples TRBV9 to TRBJ1-2; D is uncertain. V lost 3 bases to trimming and J lost 2 bases, with 11 bases between them. This CDR3 contains 14 residues. Germline CDR1 is SGDLS and CDR2 is YYNGEE. CDR3 coding DNA: TGTGCCAGCAGCGGGGTAACAGAGAACTATGGCTACACCTTC. It yields the protein CASSGVTENYGYTF.

The sample holds a few counts of this clone. The chain has TRBV14 and TRBJ1-3; D uncertain. CDR3 size: 16 residues. Germline V gene lookup returns CDR1 SGHDN and CDR2 FVKESK. Trimming shortened V by 4 bases and J by 0 bases, and 13 bases separated the two germline ends. CDR3 sequence reads: CASSPYTLNSGNTIYF. CDR3 in DNA: TGTGCCAGCAGCCCATACACCCTGAACTCTGGAAACACCATATATTTT.

This chain connects TRBV3-1 (or the pseudogene TRBV3-2) to TRBJ1-1; tentatively, D is TRBD1 (6 bases). CDR1 and CDR2 (germline): LGHDT, YNNKEL (reference sequence). Trimming stripped 4 bases from V and 4 bases from J, with 13 bases between. This CDR3 spans 14 amino acids. The chain's CDR3 is CASSPGARPTEAFF. In nucleotides, the CDR3 is TGTGCCAGCAGCCCGGGGGCAAGACCCACTGAAGCTTTCTTT.

The chain combines TRBV5-1 with TRBJ2-5; 10 nucleotides align to TRBD1. This CDR3 has 12 amino acids. CDR1 and CDR2 (germline): SGHRS, YFSETQ. The trim removed 7 bases at V and 4 bases at J, leaving 1 base unmatched. The CDR3 is CASRTGGETQYF. In nucleotides, the CDR3 is TGCGCCAGCCGGACAGGGGGAGAGACCCAGTACTTC.

The chain uses TRBV7-2 and TRBJ1-2; D not resolved. V dropped 1 base and J dropped 2 bases, with 11 bases sitting between them. CDR1 and CDR2 (germline): SGHTA, FQGNSA. The CDR3 is made up of 15 amino acids. The CDR3 DNA sequence: TGTGCCAGCAGCTTAGGCAGCAACGTGAACTATGGCTACACCTTC. As protein: CASSLGSNVNYGYTF.

The chain is built from TRBV7-9 and TRBJ2-3; tentatively, D is TRBD1 or TRBD2 (5 bases each). The CDR3 totals 16 residues. The V gene lost 3 bases and the J gene lost 1 base, with 14 bases spanning the gap. CDR1 and CDR2 from the germline V gene are SEHNR and FQNEAQ (reference sequence). The CDR3 here is CASSLGSGAGTDTQYF. The CDR3 bases are TGTGCCAGCAGCTTGGGGAGTGGGGCTGGCACAGATACGCAGTATTTT.

The chain joins TRBV12-5 to TRBJ2-3, with D maybe TRBD2 (6 bases). The V gene's germline CDR1 is LGHNT and CDR2 FRNRAP. This CDR3 has 15 amino acids. Trimming cost V 1 base and J 1 base, with 9 bases left between them. CDR3 in DNA: TGTGCTAGTGGTTTGGGCAGGGAGGGCACAGATACGCAGTATTTT. Its protein is CASGLGREGTDTQYF.